The rows below give T cell receptor beta chains drawn from one sample of a study of blood T cells in healthy people across ages. TCRdb used MiXCR to reprocess the 5' RACE reads, holding one entry per CDR3 protein. Of hundreds of thousands of distinct CDR3 sequences listed, roughly 20% are singletons. The specimen was blood. The receptors shown here come from an older man in good health. Both conserved end residues are part of each CDR3. A D gene is named only where the DNA matches it firmly. Clone size is stated in some rows and not others, as once, few, many or a class when expanded.

clone size: many
D gene: TRBD2
J gene: TRBJ2-1
V gene: TRBV20-1
CDR3 DNA: TGCAGTGCTAGAGGTCTAGCGGCCCACAATGAGCAGTTCTTC
CDR3 protein: CSARGLAAHNEQFF

clone size: many
D gene: -
J gene: TRBJ2-5
V gene: TRBV10-3
CDR3 DNA: TGTGCCATCAGTGACCAAAGGATAGGGGTGGAGACCCAGTACTTC
CDR3 protein: CAISDQRIGVETQYF

clone size: -
D gene: TRBD2
J gene: TRBJ2-1
V gene: TRBV4-3
CDR3 DNA: TGCGCCAGCAGCCAAGATCCGACGGGACTAGCGGGCTACAATGAGCAGTTCTTC
CDR3 protein: CASSQDPTGLAGYNEQFF

clone size: once
D gene: TRBD2
J gene: TRBJ2-3
V gene: TRBV20-1
CDR3 DNA: TGCAGTGCTAGAGTGCCTAGCGGGAGGAATACGCAGTATTTT
CDR3 protein: CSARVPSGRNTQYF

clone size: few
D gene: -
J gene: TRBJ2-3
V gene: TRBV20-1
CDR3 DNA: TGCAGTGCCACCCTGGGCCCTGCCACAGATACGCAGTATTTT
CDR3 protein: CSATLGPATDTQYF

clone size: few
D gene: TRBD1
J gene: TRBJ2-7
V gene: TRBV5-1
CDR3 DNA: TGCGCCAGCAGCTTTGACAGGGGGCATCGGGCCGAGCAGTACTTC
CDR3 protein: CASSFDRGHRAEQYF

clone size: -
D gene: TRBD1
J gene: TRBJ1-1
V gene: TRBV7-9
CDR3 DNA: TGTGCCAGCAGCTCATTACCGGGACAGAGCTCGAACACTGAAGCTTTCTTT
CDR3 protein: CASSSLPGQSSNTEAFF

clone size: -
D gene: TRBD1
J gene: TRBJ1-1
V gene: TRBV7-3
CDR3 DNA: TGTGCCAGCAGCCCCAGGAGGACAGGGGAGTCGAACACTGAAGCTTTCTTT
CDR3 protein: CASSPRRTGESNTEAFF

clone size: -
D gene: -
J gene: TRBJ2-3
V gene: TRBV20-1
CDR3 DNA: TGCAGTGCTAGTACGCCAAGTGATACGCAGTATTTT
CDR3 protein: CSASTPSDTQYF

clone size: -
D gene: TRBD1
J gene: TRBJ1-1
V gene: TRBV5-1
CDR3 DNA: TGCGCCAGCAGCCTGACAGGGGGACAAATGAACACTGAAACTTTCTTT
CDR3 protein: CASSLTGGQMNTETFF

clone size: -
D gene: TRBD1
J gene: TRBJ2-4
V gene: TRBV6-6
CDR3 DNA: TGTGCCAGCAGTGATGGACAGGAATACAAAAACATTCAGTACTTC
CDR3 protein: CASSDGQEYKNIQYF

clone size: many
D gene: TRBD2
J gene: TRBJ2-3
V gene: TRBV5-6
CDR3 DNA: TGTGCCAGCAGCTTAAGGACTAGCGGGGTCGCAGATACGCAGTATTTT
CDR3 protein: CASSLRTSGVADTQYF

clone size: few
D gene: -
J gene: TRBJ1-2
V gene: TRBV25-1
CDR3 DNA: TGTGCCAGCAGGGCTAACAGGGTGGATGGCTACACCTTC
CDR3 protein: CASRANRVDGYTF

clone size: -
D gene: TRBD2
J gene: TRBJ2-5
V gene: TRBV4-1
CDR3 DNA: TGCGCCAGCAGCCAACCTAGCGGGAGTGTGGAGACCCAGTACTTC
CDR3 protein: CASSQPSGSVETQYF

clone size: few
D gene: TRBD1
J gene: TRBJ2-5
V gene: TRBV5-1
CDR3 DNA: TGCGCCAGCAGCACCCGACAGGGGCGTAGTGAGACCCAGTACTTC
CDR3 protein: CASSTRQGRSETQYF

clone size: -
D gene: -
J gene: TRBJ1-2
V gene: TRBV28
CDR3 DNA: TGTGCCAGCAGCCCTAGCGGGGATGGCAACACCTTC
CDR3 protein: CASSPSGDGNTF

clone size: -
D gene: TRBD1
J gene: TRBJ1-5
V gene: TRBV7-9
CDR3 DNA: TGTGCCAGCAGCGAACAGGGGGACCCCAATCAGCCCCAGCATTTT
CDR3 protein: CASSEQGDPNQPQHF

clone size: -
D gene: TRBD2
J gene: TRBJ2-5
V gene: TRBV18
CDR3 DNA: TGTGCCAGCTCACCACTATTAGGAGGGAGGGCCCGAGAGACCCAGTACTTC
CDR3 protein: CASSPLLGGRARETQYF

clone size: few
D gene: -
J gene: TRBJ2-3
V gene: TRBV20-1
CDR3 DNA: TGCAGTGCTAGAGATTGGGGAATCGGGGCAGATACGCAGTATTTT
CDR3 protein: CSARDWGIGADTQYF

clone size: few
D gene: -
J gene: TRBJ2-7
V gene: TRBV27
CDR3 DNA: TGTGCCAGCAGTTTATCGAAGTGGAGCGAGCAGTACTTC
CDR3 protein: CASSLSKWSEQYF

clone size: few
D gene: -
J gene: TRBJ2-6
V gene: TRBV5-1
CDR3 DNA: TGCGCCAGCAGCACGCCTGGGGCCAACGTCCTGACTTTC
CDR3 protein: CASSTPGANVLTF

clone size: few
D gene: TRBD1
J gene: TRBJ2-1
V gene: TRBV7-6
CDR3 DNA: TGTGCCAGCAGCCTCGGACAGGGGTTCCGCAATGAGCAGTTCTTC
CDR3 protein: CASSLGQGFRNEQFF

clone size: -
D gene: -
J gene: TRBJ1-6
V gene: TRBV7-2
CDR3 DNA: TGTGCCAGCAGCTTAGTACGGGAGAATTCACCCCTCCACTTT
CDR3 protein: CASSLVRENSPLHF

clone size: -
D gene: TRBD1
J gene: TRBJ2-5
V gene: TRBV5-4
CDR3 DNA: TGTGCCAGCAGCTCCGGACAGGTCCGGGTCCAAGAGACCCAGTACTTC
CDR3 protein: CASSSGQVRVQETQYF

clone size: -
D gene: TRBD1
J gene: TRBJ1-6
V gene: TRBV3-1
CDR3 DNA: TGTGCCAGCAGCCACCTACAGGGGCGACGCTCACCCCTCCACTTT
CDR3 protein: CASSHLQGRRSPLHF

clone size: few
D gene: -
J gene: TRBJ2-1
V gene: TRBV5-1
CDR3 DNA: TGCGCCAGCAGCTTTACAGGGAGTTACAATGAGCAGTTCTTC
CDR3 protein: CASSFTGSYNEQFF

clone size: few
D gene: TRBD2
J gene: TRBJ2-5
V gene: TRBV3-1
CDR3 DNA: TGTGCCAGCAGCCAAGTCGCTAGCGGGCAAGAGACCCAGTACTTC
CDR3 protein: CASSQVASGQETQYF

clone size: -
D gene: -
J gene: TRBJ2-3
V gene: TRBV5-1
CDR3 DNA: TGCGCCAGCAGCTTGGGCGGGAAGGTTGCAGATACGCAGTATTTT
CDR3 protein: CASSLGGKVADTQYF

clone size: few
D gene: -
J gene: TRBJ2-5
V gene: TRBV20-1
CDR3 DNA: TGCAGTGCTGGCCCCAGTACAGAGACCCAGTACTTC
CDR3 protein: CSAGPSTETQYF

clone size: few
D gene: -
J gene: TRBJ2-5
V gene: TRBV24-1
CDR3 DNA: TGTGCCACCAGTGATGGCTACGAGACCCAGTACTTC
CDR3 protein: CATSDGYETQYF

clone size: -
D gene: -
J gene: TRBJ2-3
V gene: TRBV9
CDR3 DNA: TGTGCCAGCAGCGTAGAGGGGGACACAGATACGCAGTATTTT
CDR3 protein: CASSVEGDTDTQYF

clone size: -
D gene: -
J gene: TRBJ1-4
V gene: TRBV20-1
CDR3 DNA: TGCAGTGCTAGAGAGAGGGGTGGGGCAGAAAAACTGTTTTTT
CDR3 protein: CSARERGGAEKLFF

clone size: few
D gene: TRBD2
J gene: TRBJ2-5
V gene: TRBV12-3/TRBV12-4
CDR3 DNA: TGTGCCAGCAGATCTACCCTAGCGGGAGTCAGTGGAGAGACCCAGTACTTC
CDR3 protein: CASRSTLAGVSGETQYF

clone size: few
D gene: -
J gene: TRBJ2-5
V gene: TRBV18
CDR3 DNA: TGTGCCAGCTCACCCGATACTCGAGAGACCCAGTACTTC
CDR3 protein: CASSPDTRETQYF

clone size: few
D gene: -
J gene: TRBJ2-7
V gene: TRBV4-1
CDR3 DNA: TGCGCCAGCAGCCAAGACGCGCAGGGGCGCGTCGAGCAGTACTTC
CDR3 protein: CASSQDAQGRVEQYF

clone size: -
D gene: -
J gene: TRBJ1-1
V gene: TRBV11-2
CDR3 DNA: TGTGCCAGCAGCTTAGTCCTCACCAAGGCTGAAGCTTTCTTT
CDR3 protein: CASSLVLTKAEAFF

clone size: few
D gene: TRBD2
J gene: TRBJ2-1
V gene: TRBV6-2/TRBV6-3
CDR3 DNA: TGTGCCAGCAACCCATTCGGAGCGGGAGAGAACAATGAGCAGTTCTTC
CDR3 protein: CASNPFGAGENNEQFF

clone size: -
D gene: TRBD1
J gene: TRBJ1-1
V gene: TRBV28
CDR3 DNA: TGTGCCAGCAGACGAACAGGGGGCATCACTGAAGCTTTCTTT
CDR3 protein: CASRRTGGITEAFF

clone size: -
D gene: TRBD2
J gene: TRBJ2-3
V gene: TRBV28
CDR3 DNA: TGTGCCAGCAGTTCACGACTAGCGGTGACAGATACGCAGTATTTT
CDR3 protein: CASSSRLAVTDTQYF

clone size: -
D gene: TRBD2
J gene: TRBJ2-2
V gene: TRBV9
CDR3 DNA: TGTGCCAGCAGCGTTGCGACTAGCGGGAGTGGGACCGGGGAGCTGTTTTTT
CDR3 protein: CASSVATSGSGTGELFF

clone size: few
D gene: -
J gene: TRBJ1-1
V gene: TRBV6-2/TRBV6-3
CDR3 DNA: TGTGCCAGCAGTTCCGAGCAGGGGAGGAACACTGAAGCTTTCTTT
CDR3 protein: CASSSEQGRNTEAFF